This TCR beta chain was captured in a study of blood T cell repertoires in COVID-19. For the study at large: Spain, Italy and the United States supplied samples that represented acute and convalescent COVID-19. PBMCs, B-cell-depleted T cells, or T cells provided the cDNA or gDNA that made up the material.

CDR1 and CDR2 (germline): MNHEY, SMNVEV (reference sequence). CDR3 length: 13 residues. Trimming left V 3 bases short and J 1 base short, with 6 bases between. In the original workflow: Amplification with reference gene primers provided the estimates of nucleated cell counts. Produced via immunoSEQ multiplex PCR; TCRdb's table is partial and in-frame only. D and trimming were read from the DNA, whereas the V and J calls and clone size are those reported in that table. The sample has 300,000 to 400,000 clones, around 87% seen once; the top ten hold about 3%. This clonotype was sampled from a human donor in a cohort sampled during active COVID-19. Specimen: peripheral blood. V gene TRBV27 combines with J gene TRBJ2-5; D gene ambiguous. The CDR3 DNA sequence: TGTGCCAGCAGTTTTGGCTTCCAAGAGACCCAGTACTTC. Its protein product is CASSFGFQETQYF.